One sample yielded the 16 T cell receptor beta chains listed below, sequenced in a study of blood T cells in healthy people across ages. A second about 6 to 12 cycle PCR used barcoded and J-beta primers. MiXCR, applied by TCRdb to the 5' RACE reads, yields one record per CDR3 protein. This sample has more than 1,000,000 distinct CDR3 sequences, with less than 25% found just once. Another study also made use of these data, one on T cells of mothers and their children.

Sequenced: blood. The receptors originated from a girl aged 2 to 10 in good health.

The V gene is TRBV7-9, the J gene TRBJ2-3, with D possibly being TRBD2 (5 bases). The germline V gene encodes CDR1 SEHNR and CDR2 FQNEAQ (reference sequence). With 1 base removed from V and 3 bases from J, the gap between germline ends came to 11 bases. The CDR3 has 15 residues. Here the CDR3 reads CASSLVLGSTDTQYF. The CDR3 nucleotides read TGTGCCAGCAGCTTAGTACTGGGGAGTACAGATACGCAGTATTTT. Filled out from reference TRBV7-9 and TRBJ2-3, the complete variable domain reads DTGVSQNPRHKITKRGQNVTFRCDPISEHNRLYWYRQTLGQGPEFLTYFQNEAQLEKSRLLSDRFSAERPKGSFSTLEIQRTEQGDSAMYLCASSLVLGSTDTQYFGPGTRLTVL.

This rearrangement joins TRBV3-1 to TRBJ1-6, with D possibly matching TRBD1 (6 bases). The CDR3 is 16 residues long. Trimming took off 0 bases at V and 9 bases at J, with 15 bases between the two ends. Per the germline V gene, CDR1 is LGHDT and CDR2 is YNNKEL (reference sequence). Written as DNA, the CDR3 is TGTGCCAGCAGCCAAGAGGAGCTTCAGGGGTTTTCACCCCTCCACTTT. It encodes CASSQEELQGFSPLHF.

Only a few counts were recorded for this clonotype. This chain connects TRBV29-1 to TRBJ2-5, with TRBD2 identical over 8 bases. Germline V gene sequence: CDR1 SQVTM, CDR2 ANQGSEA. V shed 5 bases, J shed 4 bases, and the junction held 3 bases outside the gene matches. This CDR3 region has 12 residues. The CDR3 nucleotides read TGCAGCGTTTTTAGCGGGACAGAGACCCAGTACTTC. It is translated as CSVFSGTETQYF. The variable domain in full, completed from reference TRBV29-1 and TRBJ2-5, reads SAVISQKPSRDICQRGTSLTIQCQVDSQVTMMFWYRQQPGQSLTLIATANQGSEATYESGFVIDKFPISRPNLTFSTLTVSNMSPEDSSIYLCSVFSGTETQYFGPGTRLLVL.

The chain carries TRBV20-1 and TRBJ1-3; tentatively, D is TRBD1 (5 bases). This CDR3 has 13 residues. The germline V gene encodes CDR1 DFQATT and CDR2 SNEGSKA (reference sequence). The V gene lost 6 bases and the J gene lost 7 bases, with 16 bases spanning the gap. CDR3 bases: TGCAGTGCCCAAAGACCCGACAGTAACACCATATATTTT. It yields the protein CSAQRPDSNTIYF.

The chain recombines TRBV15 with TRBJ2-1; D gene ambiguous. V lost 0 bases and J 3 bases, leaving 6 bases between the germline ends. Germline V lookup: CDR1 LNHNV, CDR2 YYDKDF (reference sequence). CDR3 length: 14 amino acids. CDR3 sequence: CATSRERFYNEQFF. DNA of the CDR3: TGTGCCACCAGCAGAGAGCGGTTCTACAATGAGCAGTTCTTC.

This clonotype was seen only a few times. The chain links TRBV7-3 to TRBJ2-5; the match to TRBD1 covers 7 bases. The J call may be faulty, since TRBJ2-1 better matches the DNA end. This CDR3 has 15 amino acids. Germline V gene data show CDR1 as SGHTA and CDR2 as FQGTGA. The CDR3 reads CASSSSGTALNEQFF. CDR3 bases: TGTGCCAGCAGCTCCAGTGGGACAGCTTTAAATGAGCAGTTCTTC.

The sample holds one count of this clonotype. The chain joins TRBV25-1 to TRBJ2-5, with 8 bases identical to TRBD2. The J call could be wrong; TRBJ2-1 is a better fit for the DNA end. The CDR3 runs 16 residues. CDR1 and CDR2 from the germline V gene are MGHDK and SYGVNS. Here the CDR3 DNA reads TGTGCCAGCAGTGAATCTGTCGGGGGGGCCCGTAATGAGCAGTTCTTC. Translated, it gives CASSESVGGARNEQFF.

The V and J genes are TRBV7-2 and TRBJ2-1; 7 bases are shared with TRBD2. The length of the CDR3 is 15 residues. Trimming cost V 5 bases and J 3 bases; bases outside gene matches: 7. Germline CDR1 SGHTA, CDR2 FQGNSA. DNA for the CDR3: TGTGCCAGCAGCCCCCAAGCGGGAAACTACAATGAGCAGTTCTTC. Its translation is CASSPQAGNYNEQFF.

This clonotype has a handful of counts. The V gene is TRBV7-2, the J gene TRBJ2-5; the D gene is possibly TRBD1 (6 bases). Trimming shortened V by 5 bases and J by 4 bases, and 17 bases separated the two germline ends. Germline V gene sequence: CDR1 SGHTA, CDR2 FQGNSA. The length of the CDR3 is 15 residues. DNA of the CDR3: TGTGCCAGCAGCGCCCAGGGGTATCGTGGAGAGACCCAGTACTTC. Protein: CASSAQGYRGETQYF.

This clonotype has more than one count but fewer than ten. The J gene is TRBJ1-2, the V gene TRBV11-2, with D perhaps matching TRBD1 (6 bases). CDR3 length: 13 residues. V lost 5 bases, J lost 8 bases, and 15 bases lay in between. The germline V gene has CDR1 SGHAT and CDR2 FQNNGV. CDR3 in DNA: TGTGCCAGCAGCGAACAGGGAATGGGCGGCTACACCTTC. This gives the protein CASSEQGMGGYTF.

The V gene is TRBV29-1, the J gene TRBJ2-3, with D uncertain. The germline V and J ends were trimmed by 4 bases and 2 bases, with 7 bases remaining between them. The CDR3 totals 12 residues. Germline loops: CDR1 SQVTM, CDR2 ANQGSEA. The CDR3: CSVAGHTDTQYF. CDR3 nucleotide sequence: TGCAGCGTTGCGGGCCACACAGATACGCAGTATTTT.

The chain recombines TRBV28 with TRBJ1-4; D unresolved. The CDR3 sequence is 15 residues long. Germline V lookup: CDR1 MDHEN, CDR2 SYDVKM. V lost 3 bases, J lost 7 bases, and 15 bases lay in between. This CDR3 is CASSFIGDGGEKLFF. The CDR3 DNA follows: TGTGCCAGCAGTTTTATCGGGGATGGCGGTGAAAAACTGTTTTTT.

There are a few counts of this clonotype. The rearrangement links TRBV6-2 or TRBV6-3 to TRBJ2-1; D not resolved. CDR3 length: 14 residues. The V gene's germline CDR1 is MNHEY and CDR2 SVGEGT. Trimming removed 7 bases from V and 0 bases from J, with 10 bases in between. CDR3 sequence (DNA): TGTGCCAGCAACGACCCGAGCTCCTACAATGAGCAGTTCTTC. Translated, it gives CASNDPSSYNEQFF.

There are a few counts of this clonotype. This chain links TRBV10-3 with TRBJ2-5; 8 nucleotides agree with TRBD2. The J call may be faulty, since TRBJ2-7 better matches the DNA end. The CDR3 runs to 13 residues. Germline V gives CDR1 ENHRY, CDR2 SYGVKD. The DNA for the CDR3 is TGTGCCGTTCGTAGCGGGGCTACCTACGAGCAGTACTTC. Its translation is CAVRSGATYEQYF.

This chain links TRBV21-1 with TRBJ1-3. TRBV21-1 is reported as a pseudogene. The CDR3 loop spans 13 amino acids. The CDR3 region is CASSRVYGNTIYF. In nucleotides, the CDR3 is TGTGCCAGTAGCAGGGTTTATGGAAACACCATATATTTT.

This clonotype was found a few times. A read error may produce the germline difference seen at one junction end. V is TRBV7-3 and J is TRBJ1-1, with D unclear. This CDR3 is 13 amino acids long. The germline gives CDR1 SGHTA, CDR2 FQGTGA. CDR3 bases: TGTACCAGCAGCTTAGGCTCGAACACTGAAGCTTTCTTT. Translated, it gives CTSSLGSNTEAFF.